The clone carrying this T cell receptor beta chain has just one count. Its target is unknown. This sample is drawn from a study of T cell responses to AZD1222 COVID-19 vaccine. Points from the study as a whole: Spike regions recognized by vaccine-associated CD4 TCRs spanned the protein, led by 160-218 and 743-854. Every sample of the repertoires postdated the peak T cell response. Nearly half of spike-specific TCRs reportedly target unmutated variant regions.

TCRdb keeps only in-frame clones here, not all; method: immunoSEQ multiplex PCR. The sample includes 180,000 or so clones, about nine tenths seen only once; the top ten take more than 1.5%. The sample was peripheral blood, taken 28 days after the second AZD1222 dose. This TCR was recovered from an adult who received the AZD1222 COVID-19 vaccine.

The DNA of the CDR3 is TGTGCCAGTAGTACCTCCGGGACAGGTTATGGCTACACCTTC. Amino acid sequence: CASSTSGTGYGYTF. This chain links TRBV19 with TRBJ1-2; 8 positions match TRBD1. Germline V lookup: CDR1 LNHDA, CDR2 SQIVND (reference sequence). The CDR3 is 14 residues long. J was trimmed by 5 bases and V by 4 bases; bases with no gene match: 6.